The present TCR beta chain was sequenced within a study of shared clonotypes between healthy human individuals (dated by TCRdb to about 2020). In the study overall: A couple of women and a few men aged 18 to 49 years were included in the cohort. Per donor, leukapheresis produced somewhere between about 0.9 and 9.5 billion PBMCs. Libraries were prepared and TCR repertoires were sequenced by different laboratories using diverse techniques, in order to increase sequencing depth and limit assay-specific biases. Per donor, three plates each were used for CD4 naive and CD4 memory, two for CD8 naive, and one for CD8 memory. To estimate repertoire size and how much clonotype sharing occurs between individuals, the study deeply sequenced the blood TCR repertoires of five healthy adults.

The donors were healthy, HIV-negative adults who had no recently reported acute infections or vaccinations. Every donor was a Caucasian adult residing in Nashville, Tennessee, USA. CD4+ T cells were enriched through magnetic negative selection, after which naive cells were positively selected on CD45RA and the remaining negative fraction served as the memory subset. After blood collection by leukapheresis, PBMCs were isolated using Ficoll-Histopaque density gradient centrifugation and then cryopreserved in the vapor phase of liquid nitrogen. Purity and quantity of every magnetically sorted T cell population were checked by analytical flow cytometry. Genomic DNA was isolated from every sorted fraction and measured by UV absorbance on a Nanodrop 2000c. As concerns this clone: Its antigen is currently not known. The input lacks base qualities; no much larger clone sits a single base away.

Using the deep immunoSEQ assay, multiplex PCR amplified TCR CDR3 regions from genomic DNA. Extracted genomic DNA from each cell subset was spread evenly across all wells of several immunoSEQ 96-well plates, with each plate serving as a replicate. Each replicate PCR for sorted subsets received around 200 ng genomic DNA, equal to tens of thousands of T cell genomes. Purified libraries were quantified with a Qubit 3.0 fluorometer, sized on a Bioanalyzer 2100, and re-quantified with the KAPA Library Quantification kit. Each immunoSEQ 96-well plate was sequenced on its own single-read 150-cycle Illumina NextSeq 550 flow cell. In the original analysis: Because the immunoSEQ output held only junctional sequences and lacked quality scores, the filtering could not match the filtering applied to full-length reads. Sequences were annotated with PyIR, a Python wrapper for IgBLAST v1.9, and V/J genes and CDR3 were assigned using IMGT germline references. Reads were filtered out if the reads had weak V/J assignments (E-value above 1e-6), no CDR3, stop codons, out-of-frame junctions, or ambiguous translated residues. V3J clonotypes were defined by identical inferred V gene, J gene, and CDR3 amino acid sequence. Percentage overlap between repertoires was calculated by dividing the number of shared unique clonotypes by the size of the smaller repertoire. RTK rarefaction, the Chao1 estimator, and Recon v2.1 estimates of unobserved clonotypes were used to assess repertoire richness. Generation probabilities for all TCRbeta clonotypes obtained by the gDNA method from a handful of donors were computed using OLGA. TCRdb took this table from immuneACCESS and kept in-frame rearrangements with V and J called. Such tables lack part of the clones; where checked against another copy, unresolved V genes explain under half of the gap, and the rest is unexplained. The V and J calls and clone size were taken over from that table, and D and trimming were inferred from the DNA. The sample contains millions of clones, 85% to 95% of them found a single time. The top ten clonotypes cover 0.13% of the sample.

CDR1 and CDR2 are read off the germline V gene as ENHRY and SYGVKD. V loses 3 bases at its end and J loses 2 bases; junction bases beyond the gene matches: 4. Including the terminal cysteine and phenylalanine, the CDR3 comprises 15 residues. CDR3 DNA is the only sequence kept; it has 45 bases, read in frame from the first base. What the work shows at the level of the full study, not this receptor alone: Roughly 5.2% of naive CD4, 3.5% of naive CD8, about 2.1% of memory CD4, and roughly 0.4% of memory CD8 clonotypes were shared across a few donors. Larger estimated clonotype richness was generally found for naive subsets than for memory subsets. Because the study included only a small number of donors, the genetic and exposure-history diversity represented was limited. Based on pairwise subsampling, the degree of clonotype sharing among donors was expected to be affected by sequencing depth. Sampling was restricted to blood, and TCR repertoires in tissue are likely to differ from TCR repertoires in blood. Higher generation probabilities were observed for clonotypes shared by all four sorted-subset donors than for non-shared clonotypes. Even with the large sequencing depth, rarefaction of the sorted-subset datasets indicated that sequencing was incomplete.

The sequence is built from TRBV10-3 and TRBJ1-5, and TRBD1 matches 7 of the central bases. The clonotype comes from a young man in good health. The specimen sequenced was naive CD4+ T cells sorted from blood. Per the publication, the cell subset or site label means: CD45RA+ positively selected. DNA sequence: TGTGCCATCAGTGAAACAGGGGTAGGCAATCAGCCCCAGCATTTT. Translated, this gives CAISETGVGNQPQHF.